This is a list of T cell receptor beta chains from one sample in a study of shared clonotypes between healthy human individuals. The assay was immunoSEQ multiplex PCR, and TCRdb's table has in-frame clones only and misses some. The table records some 2,000,000 clones, approximately 95% of them present only once. The specimen sequenced was naive CD4+ T cells sorted from blood. The receptors were sampled from a man aged 18 to 29 in good health. CDR3s include the opening cysteine and the closing phenylalanine or tryptophan. The order of the fields is clone size, J gene, V gene, D gene, CDR3 DNA, CDR3 protein. The D gene is left open where the match is weak. Rows may omit the clone size; those that give it use once, few, many or a size class.

>.|TRBJ2-5|TRBV2|TRBD1
TGTGCCAGCGGACAGGGCGACGGAGAGACCCAGTACTTC
CASGQGDGETQYF
>.|TRBJ2-7|TRBV6-6|.
TGTGCCAGCAGTTACCGAGGACAGAACTACGAGCAGTACTTC
CASSYRGQNYEQYF
>.|TRBJ2-4|TRBV28|.
TGTGCCAGCAGTCCCCCGACACGGGCCAAAAACATTCAGTACTTC
CASSPPTRAKNIQYF
>.|TRBJ2-1|TRBV10-3|.
TGTGCCATCAGTGAGTCAACCTCCTACAATGAGCAGTTCTTC
CAISESTSYNEQFF
>.|TRBJ2-5|TRBV5-1|TRBD2
TGCGCCAGCAGCTTGAGCGGGGATCAAGAGACCCAGTACTTC
CASSLSGDQETQYF
>.|TRBJ1-1|TRBV19|.
TGTGCCAGTAGGCGCGAAATGAACACTGAAGCTTTCTTT
CASRREMNTEAFF
>.|TRBJ2-7|TRBV6-6|TRBD1
TGTGCCACGGGGACAGGGGGATTGTGGGAGCAGTACTTC
CATGTGGLWEQYF
>.|TRBJ2-1|TRBV5-5|.
TGTGCCAGCAGCTTTGACTCCTACAATGAGCAGTTCTTC
CASSFDSYNEQFF
>.|TRBJ2-7|TRBV10-3|.
TGTGCCATCAGTGATTTCTTGAGGGATCCCCCCCACGAGCAGTACTTC
CAISDFLRDPPHEQYF
>.|TRBJ1-5|TRBV6-1|TRBD1
TGTGCCATTCGGACAGGGGGCGTCAATCAGCCCCAGCATTTT
CAIRTGGVNQPQHF
>.|TRBJ2-3|TRBV4-2|.
TGTGCCAGCAGCCAAGTCAAGTTGGCAGCGACAGATACGCAGTATTTT
CASSQVKLAATDTQYF
>.|TRBJ2-7|TRBV19|.
TGTGCCAGTAGTACGGGAGTTTCCTACGAGCAGTACTTC
CASSTGVSYEQYF
>.|TRBJ2-7|TRBV5-1|.
TGCGCCAGCAGCTACGACAGTGCTTCCTACGAGCAGTACTTC
CASSYDSASYEQYF
>.|TRBJ2-7|TRBV5-4|.
TGTGCCAGCAGCTTGGGAAGCCCGAGCTCCTACGAGCAGTACTTC
CASSLGSPSSYEQYF
>once|TRBJ2-3|TRBV30|.
TGTGCCTGGAGTGTGGCAGTTAGGGCAGATACGCAGTATTTT
CAWSVAVRADTQYF
>.|TRBJ2-1|TRBV7-8|.
TGTGCCAGCAGCCTAAAGCGGGTTTCCTACAATGAGCAGTTCTTC
CASSLKRVSYNEQFF
>.|TRBJ2-5|TRBV5-1|.
TGCGCCAGCAGCTTGGGGGCCAACACCCAAGCGACCCAGTACTTC
CASSLGANTQATQYF
>.|TRBJ2-2|TRBV9|.
TGTGCCAGCAGCGTAGCTCCTATTGGGTCAGGGTGGTCCGGGGAGCTGTTTTTT
CASSVAPIGSGWSGELFF
>few|TRBJ1-5|TRBV19|.
TGTGCCAGTAGTCTGACGGTACTGCAGCCCCAGCATTTT
CASSLTVLQPQHF
>.|TRBJ1-4|TRBV27|.
TGTGCCAGCGCGGGGCAAATTAATGAAAAACTGTTTTTT
CASAGQINEKLFF
>.|TRBJ2-2|TRBV5-1|TRBD2
TGCGCCAGCAGCTTGGTGGGAAGCGGGGGATACGCCGGGGAGCTGTTTTTT
CASSLVGSGGYAGELFF
>.|TRBJ2-3|TRBV4-1|.
TGCGCCAGCAGCCAAGATGGATCGGATGCAGATACGCAGTATTTT
CASSQDGSDADTQYF
>.|TRBJ2-6|TRBV5-1|TRBD1
TGCGCCAGCAGCCGGACAGGGACAGGGGCCAACGTCCTGACTTTC
CASSRTGTGANVLTF
>.|TRBJ2-7|TRBV11-2|TRBD1
TGTGCCAGCAGCTTAGGGACAGGGGTGTACGAGCAGTACTTC
CASSLGTGVYEQYF